Only a few counts were recorded for the clone carrying this T cell receptor beta chain. The antigen remains undetermined. From the reads, TCRdb called clonotypes with MiXCR, one entry per CDR3 protein. The sample has some 320,000 distinct CDR3 sequences, 8% to 10% seen once. This specimen belongs to a study of T cell repertoires in cytomegalovirus infection. Study summary: Carrying CMV and the relevant HLA type showed in public TCR beta signatures. Study outcomes and limitations: HLA-C-restricted, CMV-specific TCR beta clonotypes were dominant ex vivo. Using cumulative public TCR beta family frequency, the authors identified those who carried CMV together with the relevant HLA.

Deletions cut 5 bases from V and 4 bases from J, with 14 bases between. CDR1 and CDR2 (germline): SGHVS, FNYEAQ. The CDR3 has 14 residues. This receptor was identified in a human donor in good health (CMV status not recorded). Some clones in this sample may be carry-over from other donors' samples. Sequencing used PBMCs. The J gene is TRBJ1-1, the V gene TRBV7-6; D gene ambiguous. CDR3 nucleotide sequence: TGTGCCAGCAGCCCTCGACAATTAAGCACTGAAGCTTTCTTT. It yields the protein CASSPRQLSTEAFF. The whole variable domain, remainder taken from reference TRBV7-6 and TRBJ1-1, is GAGVSQSPRYKVTKRGQDVALRCDPISGHVSLYWYRQALGQGPEFLTYFNYEAQQDKSGLPNDRFSAERPEGSISTLTIQRTEQRDSAMYRCASSPRQLSTEAFFGQGTRLTVV.